Each of the 6 T cell receptor beta chains below was sequenced from the same sample in a study of OX40 agonist ivuxolimab in advanced cancers. Sequencing used immunoSEQ multiplex PCR; TCRdb keeps in-frame clones, though not all of them. Of about 73,000 clones listed, roughly 80% were seen once; the top ten hold 2.4%. The input for sequencing was CD4+ or CD8+ T cells sorted from blood, taken in a trial of the OX40 agonist ivuxolimab. The receptors stem from an adult with an advanced solid tumor such as melanoma, head and neck, liver or kidney cancer.

The V gene is TRBV19, the J gene TRBJ2-1; 14 nucleotides match TRBD2. The CDR3 has 16 amino acids. Per germline, CDR1 LNHDA and CDR2 SQIVND (reference sequence). Trimming removed 5 bases from V and 7 bases from J; junction bases left unmatched: 7. The CDR3 reads CASSPRGTSGRNEQFF. CDR3 bases: TGTGCCAGTAGTCCTAGGGGGACTAGCGGGAGAAATGAGCAGTTCTTC.

This rearrangement joins TRBV7-9 to TRBJ2-1; D unclear. Deletions cut 5 bases from V and 0 bases from J, with 14 bases between. This CDR3 region has 16 residues. Looked up from germline, CDR1 is SEHNR and CDR2 is FQNEAQ (reference sequence). Written as DNA, the CDR3 is TGTGCCAGCAGCCGAGCTAGTTCCTCCTCCTACAATGAGCAGTTCTTC. It is translated as CASSRASSSSYNEQFF.

The chain joins TRBV7-9 to TRBJ1-4; no firm D call. This CDR3 has 13 amino acids. Trimming shortened V by 1 base and J by 6 bases, and 6 bases separated the two germline ends. Germline V lookup: CDR1 SEHNR, CDR2 FQNEAQ (reference sequence). In DNA, the CDR3 is TGTGCCAGCAGCTTAGTTGGGGATGAAAAACTGTTTTTT. Its translation is CASSLVGDEKLFF. Supplemented by reference TRBV7-9 and TRBJ1-4, the full variable domain reads DTGVSQNPRHKITKRGQNVTFRCDPISEHNRLYWYRQTLGQGPEFLTYFQNEAQLEKSRLLSDRFSAERPKGSFSTLEIQRTEQGDSAMYLCASSLVGDEKLFFGSGTQLSVL.

The chain recombines TRBV10-3 with TRBJ2-7; no definite D call. V was cut by 5 bases and J by 0 bases, with 11 bases left in between. CDR3 length: 14 amino acids. CDR1 and CDR2 from the germline V gene are ENHRY and SYGVKD. The CDR3 nucleotides read TGTGCCATCAGTAGGCAGGAATTCTCCTACGAGCAGTACTTC. Its translation is CAISRQEFSYEQYF.

The chain carries TRBV5-6 and TRBJ1-2; TRBD1 matches 7 bases. After removal of 2 bases from V and 2 bases from J, the junction contained 6 bases not matched to a gene. The CDR3 is made up of 15 amino acids. Germline V gives CDR1 SGHDT, CDR2 YYEEEE. CDR3 region: CASSFSLTGNYGYTF. As DNA, the CDR3 is TGTGCCAGCAGCTTTAGCCTGACAGGGAACTATGGCTACACCTTC.

The CDR3 DNA follows: TGTGCCAGCAGCTTATTTCCAGGGGGCACTCAGCCCCAGCATTTT. Protein product: CASSLFPGGTQPQHF. This rearrangement joins TRBV5-4 to TRBJ1-5; 8 bases match TRBD1. Germline CDR1 and CDR2: SGHNT and YYREEE (reference sequence). CDR3 length equals 15 residues. The V segment lost 2 bases and the J segment 6 bases; nucleotides outside the gene matches: 7.